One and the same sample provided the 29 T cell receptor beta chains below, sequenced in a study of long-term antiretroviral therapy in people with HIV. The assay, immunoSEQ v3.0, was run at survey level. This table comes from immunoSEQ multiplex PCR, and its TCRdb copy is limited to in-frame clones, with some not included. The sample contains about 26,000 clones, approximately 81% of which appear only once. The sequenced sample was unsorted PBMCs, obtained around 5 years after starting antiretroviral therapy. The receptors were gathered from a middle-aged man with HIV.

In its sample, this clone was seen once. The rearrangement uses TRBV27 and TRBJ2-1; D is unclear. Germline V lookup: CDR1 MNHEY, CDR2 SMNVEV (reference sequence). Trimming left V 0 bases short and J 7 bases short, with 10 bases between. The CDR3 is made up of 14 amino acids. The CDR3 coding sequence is TGTGCCAGCAGTTTATCCTCGACCCGGAATGAGCAGTTCTTC. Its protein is CASSLSSTRNEQFF.

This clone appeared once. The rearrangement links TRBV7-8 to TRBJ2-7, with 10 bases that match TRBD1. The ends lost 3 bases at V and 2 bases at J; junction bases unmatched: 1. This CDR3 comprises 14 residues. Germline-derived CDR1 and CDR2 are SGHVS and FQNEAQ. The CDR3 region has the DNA TGTGCCAGCAGCTTGGGACAGGGGACCTACGAGCAGTACTTC. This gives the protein CASSLGQGTYEQYF.

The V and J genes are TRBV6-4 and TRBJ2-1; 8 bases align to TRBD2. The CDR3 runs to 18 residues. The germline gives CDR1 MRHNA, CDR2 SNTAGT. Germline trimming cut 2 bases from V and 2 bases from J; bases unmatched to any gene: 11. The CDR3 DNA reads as TGTGCCAGCAGTGACAGTCCGCCGGGACTAGGGACCTACAATGAGCAGTTCTTC. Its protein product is CASSDSPPGLGTYNEQFF.

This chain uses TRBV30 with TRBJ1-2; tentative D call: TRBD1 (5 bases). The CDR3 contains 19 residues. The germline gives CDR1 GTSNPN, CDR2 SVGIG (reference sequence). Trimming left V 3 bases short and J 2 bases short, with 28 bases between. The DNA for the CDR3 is TGTGCCTGGAGGGGGGATTGGTGGCAGGAAGACGCCGGGAACTATGGCTACACCTTC. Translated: CAWRGDWWQEDAGNYGYTF.

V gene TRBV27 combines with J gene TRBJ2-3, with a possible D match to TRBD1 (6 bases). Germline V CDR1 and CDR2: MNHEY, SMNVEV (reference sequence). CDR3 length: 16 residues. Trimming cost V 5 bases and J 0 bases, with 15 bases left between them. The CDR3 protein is CASSPVGAHSTDTQYF. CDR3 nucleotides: TGTGCCAGCAGTCCAGTGGGGGCGCATAGCACAGATACGCAGTATTTT.

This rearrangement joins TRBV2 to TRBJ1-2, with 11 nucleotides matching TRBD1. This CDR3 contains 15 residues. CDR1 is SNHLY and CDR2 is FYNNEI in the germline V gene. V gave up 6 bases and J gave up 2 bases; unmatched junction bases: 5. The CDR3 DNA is TGTGCCAGCAGCGCCGGACAGGGGGCAAACTATGGCTACACCTTC. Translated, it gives CASSAGQGANYGYTF.

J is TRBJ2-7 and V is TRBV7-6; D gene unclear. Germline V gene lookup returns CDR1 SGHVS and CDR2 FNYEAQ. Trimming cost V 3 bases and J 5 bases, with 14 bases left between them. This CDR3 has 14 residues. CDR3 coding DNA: TGTGCCAGCAGCTTCCCCGTAACCGCCCACGAGCAGTACTTC. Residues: CASSFPVTAHEQYF.

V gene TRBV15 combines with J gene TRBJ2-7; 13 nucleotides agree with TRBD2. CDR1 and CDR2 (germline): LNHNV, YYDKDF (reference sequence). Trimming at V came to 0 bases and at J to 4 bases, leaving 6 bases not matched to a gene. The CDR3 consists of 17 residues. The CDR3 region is CATSRDRLAGGVYEQYF. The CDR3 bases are TGTGCCACCAGCAGAGATAGACTAGCGGGAGGTGTGTACGAGCAGTACTTC.

The CDR3 region is CASRSWEKNEQFF. The CDR3 DNA reads as TGTGCCAGCCGGTCGTGGGAGAAGAATGAGCAGTTCTTC. V gene TRBV27 combines with J gene TRBJ2-1, with D possibly matching TRBD2 (5 bases). The CDR3 has 13 residues. V gave up 8 bases and J gave up 7 bases, with 15 bases separating them. Germline CDR1 is MNHEY and CDR2 is SMNVEV (reference sequence).

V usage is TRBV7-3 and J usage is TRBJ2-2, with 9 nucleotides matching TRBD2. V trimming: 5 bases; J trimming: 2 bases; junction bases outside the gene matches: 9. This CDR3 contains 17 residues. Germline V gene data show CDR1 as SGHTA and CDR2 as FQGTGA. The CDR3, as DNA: TGTGCCAGCAGCCCGACGGGAGCGGGGGGAAACACCGGGGAGCTGTTTTTT. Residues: CASSPTGAGGNTGELFF.

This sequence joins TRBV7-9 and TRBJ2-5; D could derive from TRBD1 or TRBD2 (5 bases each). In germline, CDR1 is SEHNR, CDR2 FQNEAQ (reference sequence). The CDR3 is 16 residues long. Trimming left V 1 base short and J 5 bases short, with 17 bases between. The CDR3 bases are TGTGCCAGCAGCTTAGGAGGGGACGGACCACTGGAGACCCAGTACTTC. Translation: CASSLGGDGPLETQYF.

CDR3 loop: CATLGEGLGTEAFF. The CDR3 nucleotides read TGTGCCACACTGGGGGAGGGGCTGGGCACTGAAGCTTTCTTT. This chain uses TRBV6-5 with TRBJ1-1; D is perhaps TRBD1 (5 bases). CDR1 and CDR2 from the germline V gene are MNHEY and SVGAGI. CDR3 length equals 14 residues. V shed 10 bases and J shed 4 bases, with 19 bases lying between them.

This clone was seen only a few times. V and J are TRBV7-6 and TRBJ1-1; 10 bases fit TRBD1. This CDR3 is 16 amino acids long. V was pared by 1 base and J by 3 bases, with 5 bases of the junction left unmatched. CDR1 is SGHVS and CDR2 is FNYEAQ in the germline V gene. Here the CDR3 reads CASSLGGGTGDTEAFF. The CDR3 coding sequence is TGTGCCAGCAGCTTAGGGGGGGGGACAGGGGACACTGAAGCTTTCTTT. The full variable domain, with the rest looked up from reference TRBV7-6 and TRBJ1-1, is GAGVSQSPRYKVTKRGQDVALRCDPISGHVSLYWYRQALGQGPEFLTYFNYEAQQDKSGLPNDRFSAERPEGSISTLTIQRTEQRDSAMYRCASSLGGGTGDTEAFFGQGTRLTVV.

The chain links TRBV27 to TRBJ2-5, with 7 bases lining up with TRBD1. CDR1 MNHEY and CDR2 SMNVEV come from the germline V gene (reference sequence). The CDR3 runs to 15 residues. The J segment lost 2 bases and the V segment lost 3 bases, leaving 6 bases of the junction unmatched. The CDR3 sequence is CASSFLDRVQETQYF. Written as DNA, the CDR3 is TGTGCCAGCAGTTTCCTCGACAGGGTTCAAGAGACCCAGTACTTC.

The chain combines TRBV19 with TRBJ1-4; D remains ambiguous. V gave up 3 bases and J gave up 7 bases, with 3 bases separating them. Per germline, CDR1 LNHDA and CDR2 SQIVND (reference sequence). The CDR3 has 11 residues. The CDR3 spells CASSIGEKLFF. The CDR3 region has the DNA TGTGCCAGTAGTATTGGTGAAAAACTGTTTTTT.

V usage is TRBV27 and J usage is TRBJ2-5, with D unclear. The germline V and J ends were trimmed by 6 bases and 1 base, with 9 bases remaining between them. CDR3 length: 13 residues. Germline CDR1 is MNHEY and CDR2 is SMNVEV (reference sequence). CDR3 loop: CASRAFLQETQYF. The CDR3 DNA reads TGTGCCAGCAGAGCCTTTCTCCAAGAGACCCAGTACTTC.

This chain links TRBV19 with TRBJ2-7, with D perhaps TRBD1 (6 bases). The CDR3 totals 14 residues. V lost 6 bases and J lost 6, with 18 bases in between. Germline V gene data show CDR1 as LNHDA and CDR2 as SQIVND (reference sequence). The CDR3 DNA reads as TGTGCCAGTAGCCACAGGGAACTCGGGTCCGAGCAGTACTTC. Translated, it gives CASSHRELGSEQYF.

The CDR3 loop is CASSARLAVDTQYF. As DNA, the CDR3 is TGTGCCAGCAGCGCCAGACTAGCAGTAGATACGCAGTATTTT. The chain links TRBV11-2 to TRBJ2-3; 7 bases match TRBD2. Trimming took 5 bases from V and 5 from J; bases not matched to a gene: 7. The CDR3 spans 14 residues. CDR1 is SGHAT and CDR2 is FQNNGV in the germline V gene.

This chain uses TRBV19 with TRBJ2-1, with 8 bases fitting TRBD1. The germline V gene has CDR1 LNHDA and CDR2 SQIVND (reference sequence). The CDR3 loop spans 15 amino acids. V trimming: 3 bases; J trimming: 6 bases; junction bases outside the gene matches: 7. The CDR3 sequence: CASSIGRGRGNEQFF. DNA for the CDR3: TGTGCCAGTAGTATCGGCAGGGGGCGAGGCAATGAGCAGTTCTTC.

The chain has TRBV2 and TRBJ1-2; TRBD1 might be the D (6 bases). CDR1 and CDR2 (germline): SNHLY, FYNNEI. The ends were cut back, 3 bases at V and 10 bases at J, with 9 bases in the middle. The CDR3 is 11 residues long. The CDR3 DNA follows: TGTGCCAGCAGTGAGCCAGGGGCCTACACCTTC. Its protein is CASSEPGAYTF.

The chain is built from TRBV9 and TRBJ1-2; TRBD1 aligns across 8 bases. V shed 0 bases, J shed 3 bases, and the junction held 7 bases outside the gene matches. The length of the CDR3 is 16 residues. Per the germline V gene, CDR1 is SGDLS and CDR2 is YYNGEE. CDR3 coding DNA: TGTGCCAGCAGCGTAGATCGAACAGGGGGGGACTATGGCTACACCTTC. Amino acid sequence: CASSVDRTGGDYGYTF.

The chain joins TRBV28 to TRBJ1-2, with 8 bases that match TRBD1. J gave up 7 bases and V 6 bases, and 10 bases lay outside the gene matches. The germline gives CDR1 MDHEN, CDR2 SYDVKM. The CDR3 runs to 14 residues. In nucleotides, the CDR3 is TGTGCCAGCAGATCCCTCGGGACAGGAAGTGGCTACACCTTC. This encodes CASRSLGTGSGYTF.

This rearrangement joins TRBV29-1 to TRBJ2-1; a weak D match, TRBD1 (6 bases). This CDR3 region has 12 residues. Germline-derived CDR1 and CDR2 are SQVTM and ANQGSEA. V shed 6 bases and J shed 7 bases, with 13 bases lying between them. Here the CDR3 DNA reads TGCAGCGTAGGCAGGGGAACGAATGAGCAGTTCTTC. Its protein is CSVGRGTNEQFF.

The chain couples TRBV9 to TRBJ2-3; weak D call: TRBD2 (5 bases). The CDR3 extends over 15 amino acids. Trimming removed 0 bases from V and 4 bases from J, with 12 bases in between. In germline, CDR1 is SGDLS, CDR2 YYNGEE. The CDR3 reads CASSVAWGEADTQYF. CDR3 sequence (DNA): TGTGCCAGCAGCGTAGCTTGGGGAGAGGCAGATACGCAGTATTTT.

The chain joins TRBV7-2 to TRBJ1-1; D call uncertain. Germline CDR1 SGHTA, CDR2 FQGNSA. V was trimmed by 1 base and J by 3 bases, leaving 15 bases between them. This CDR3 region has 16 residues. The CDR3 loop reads CASSLGWAATDTEAFF. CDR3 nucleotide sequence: TGTGCCAGCAGCTTAGGGTGGGCAGCTACAGACACTGAAGCTTTCTTT.

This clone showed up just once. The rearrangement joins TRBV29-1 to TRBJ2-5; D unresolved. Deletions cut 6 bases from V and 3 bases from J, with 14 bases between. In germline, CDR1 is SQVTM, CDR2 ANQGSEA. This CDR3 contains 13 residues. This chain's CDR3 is CSVTDKKEETQYF. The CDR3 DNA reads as TGCAGCGTGACCGACAAGAAAGAAGAGACCCAGTACTTC.

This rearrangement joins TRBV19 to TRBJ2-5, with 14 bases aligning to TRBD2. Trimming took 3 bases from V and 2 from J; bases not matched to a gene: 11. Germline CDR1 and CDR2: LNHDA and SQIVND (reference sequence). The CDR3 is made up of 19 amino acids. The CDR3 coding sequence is TGTGCCAGTAGTATCCCAAGACTAGCGGGAGGGCGAGGGCAAGAGACCCAGTACTTC. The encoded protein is CASSIPRLAGGRGQETQYF.

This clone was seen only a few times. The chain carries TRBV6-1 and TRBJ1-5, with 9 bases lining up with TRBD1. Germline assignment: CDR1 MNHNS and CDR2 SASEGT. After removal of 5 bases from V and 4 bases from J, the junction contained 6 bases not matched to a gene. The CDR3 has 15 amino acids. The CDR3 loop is CASSQGQGQNQPQHF. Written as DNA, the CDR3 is TGTGCCAGCAGTCAAGGACAGGGGCAGAATCAGCCCCAGCATTTT.

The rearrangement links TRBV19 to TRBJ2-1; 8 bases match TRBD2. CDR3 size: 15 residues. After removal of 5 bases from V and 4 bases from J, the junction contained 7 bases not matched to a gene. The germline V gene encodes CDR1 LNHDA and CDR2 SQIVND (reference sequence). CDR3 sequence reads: CASSVIAGIYNEQFF. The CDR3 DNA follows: TGTGCCAGTAGTGTTATAGCGGGGATTTACAATGAGCAGTTCTTC.